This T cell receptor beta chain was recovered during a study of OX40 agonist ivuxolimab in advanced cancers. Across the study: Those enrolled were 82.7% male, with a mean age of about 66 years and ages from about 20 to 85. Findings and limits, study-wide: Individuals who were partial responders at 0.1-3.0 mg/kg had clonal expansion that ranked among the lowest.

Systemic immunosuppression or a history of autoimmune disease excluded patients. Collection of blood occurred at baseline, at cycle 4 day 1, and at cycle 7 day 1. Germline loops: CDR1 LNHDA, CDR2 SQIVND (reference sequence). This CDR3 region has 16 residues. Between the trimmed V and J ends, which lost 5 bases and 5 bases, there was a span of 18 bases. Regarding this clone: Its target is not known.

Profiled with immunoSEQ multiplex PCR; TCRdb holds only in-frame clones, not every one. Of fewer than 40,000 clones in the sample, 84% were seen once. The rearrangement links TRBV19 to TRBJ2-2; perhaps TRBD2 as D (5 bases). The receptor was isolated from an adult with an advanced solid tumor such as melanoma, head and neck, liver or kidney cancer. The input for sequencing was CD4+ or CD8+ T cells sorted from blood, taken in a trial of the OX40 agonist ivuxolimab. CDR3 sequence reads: CASSSLERVGTGELFF. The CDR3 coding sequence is TGTGCCAGTAGTTCCCTTGAGAGGGTGGGGACCGGGGAGCTGTTTTTT.